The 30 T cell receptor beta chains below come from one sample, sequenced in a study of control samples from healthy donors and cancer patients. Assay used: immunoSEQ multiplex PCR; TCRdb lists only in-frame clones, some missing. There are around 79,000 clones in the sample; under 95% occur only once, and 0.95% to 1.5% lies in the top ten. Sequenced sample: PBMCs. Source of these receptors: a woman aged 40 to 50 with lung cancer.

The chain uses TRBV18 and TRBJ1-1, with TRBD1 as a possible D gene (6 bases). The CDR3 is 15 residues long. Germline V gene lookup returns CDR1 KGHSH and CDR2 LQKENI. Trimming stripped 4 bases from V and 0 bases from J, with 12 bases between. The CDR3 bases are TGTGCCAGCTCACAGGGACAACTAATGAACACTGAAGCTTTCTTT. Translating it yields CASSQGQLMNTEAFF.

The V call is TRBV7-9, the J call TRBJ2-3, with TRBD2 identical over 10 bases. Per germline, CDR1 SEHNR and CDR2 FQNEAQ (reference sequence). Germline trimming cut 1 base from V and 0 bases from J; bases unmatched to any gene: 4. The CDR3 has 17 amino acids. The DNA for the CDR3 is TGTGCCAGCAGCTTAGGGACTAGCGGATCTAGCACAGATACGCAGTATTTT. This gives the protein CASSLGTSGSSTDTQYF.

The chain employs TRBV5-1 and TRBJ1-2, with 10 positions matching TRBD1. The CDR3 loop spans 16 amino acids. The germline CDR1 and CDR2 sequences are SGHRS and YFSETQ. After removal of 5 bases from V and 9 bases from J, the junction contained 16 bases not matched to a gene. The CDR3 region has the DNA TGCGCCAGCAGTCCCGGGGGGACAGGGGACTCGCCCAGCTACACCTTC. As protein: CASSPGGTGDSPSYTF.

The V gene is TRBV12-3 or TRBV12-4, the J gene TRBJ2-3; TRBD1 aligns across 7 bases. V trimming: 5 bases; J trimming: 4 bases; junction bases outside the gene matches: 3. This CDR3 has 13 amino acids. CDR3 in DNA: TGTGCCAGCAGTACGACAGGGCCAGATACGCAGTATTTT. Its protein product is CASSTTGPDTQYF.

CDR3 in DNA: TGTGCCAGTATCCCTCGGCACAAACATAGCACAGATACGCAGTATTTT. The encoded protein is CASIPRHKHSTDTQYF. The genes are TRBV19 and TRBJ2-3; no firm D call. The CDR3 is made up of 16 amino acids. Germline V CDR1 and CDR2: LNHDA, SQIVND (reference sequence). The ends were cut back, 7 bases at V and 0 bases at J, with 17 bases in the middle.

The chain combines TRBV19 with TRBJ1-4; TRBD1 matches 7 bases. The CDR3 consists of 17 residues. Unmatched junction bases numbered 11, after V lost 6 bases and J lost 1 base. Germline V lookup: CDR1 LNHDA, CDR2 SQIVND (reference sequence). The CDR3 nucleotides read TGTGCCAGTAGCCCGCCGGGACAGAGACTAACTAATGAAAAACTGTTTTTT. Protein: CASSPPGQRLTNEKLFF.

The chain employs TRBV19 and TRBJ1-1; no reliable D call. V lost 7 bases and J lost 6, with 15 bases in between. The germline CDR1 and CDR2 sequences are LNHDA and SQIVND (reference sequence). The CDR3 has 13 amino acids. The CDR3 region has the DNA TGTGCCAGTAAGCTTGGCCCCCAAGCTGAAGCTTTCTTT. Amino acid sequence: CASKLGPQAEAFF. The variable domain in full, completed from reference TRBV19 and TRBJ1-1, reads DGGITQSPKYLFRKEGQNVTLSCEQNLNHDAMYWYRQDPGQGLRLIYYSQIVNDFQKGDIAEGYSVSREKKESFPLTVTSAQKNPTAFYLCASKLGPQAEAFFGQGTRLTVV.

CDR3 bases: TGTGCCAGCAGTCCCGGACAGGGGGCGACCTCCTATGGCTACACCTTC. This encodes CASSPGQGATSYGYTF. The genes are TRBV28 and TRBJ1-2; the match to TRBD1 covers 11 bases. Germline assignment: CDR1 MDHEN and CDR2 SYDVKM. With 5 bases clipped from V and 4 bases from J, the junction kept 9 bases outside the gene matches. The CDR3 is 16 amino acids.

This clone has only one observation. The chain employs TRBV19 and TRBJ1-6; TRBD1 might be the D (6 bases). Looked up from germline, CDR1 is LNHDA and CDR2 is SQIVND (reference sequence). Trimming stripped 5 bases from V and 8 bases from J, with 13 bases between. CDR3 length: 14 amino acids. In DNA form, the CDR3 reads TGTGCCAGTAGTCGGGACATTATGGATTCACCCCTCCACTTT. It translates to CASSRDIMDSPLHF.

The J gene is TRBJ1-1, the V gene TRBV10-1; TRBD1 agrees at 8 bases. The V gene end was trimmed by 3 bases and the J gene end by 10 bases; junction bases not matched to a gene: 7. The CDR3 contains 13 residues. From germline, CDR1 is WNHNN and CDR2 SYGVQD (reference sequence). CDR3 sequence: CASSDPGGFGAFF. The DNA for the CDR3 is TGCGCCAGCAGTGACCCAGGGGGCTTCGGAGCTTTCTTT.

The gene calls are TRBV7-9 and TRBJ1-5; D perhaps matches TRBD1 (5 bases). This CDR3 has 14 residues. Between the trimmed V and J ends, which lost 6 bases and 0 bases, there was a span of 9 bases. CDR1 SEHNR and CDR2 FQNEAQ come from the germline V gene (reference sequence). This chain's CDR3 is CASSFDSSNQPQHF. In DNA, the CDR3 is TGTGCCAGCAGTTTCGACAGTAGCAATCAGCCCCAGCATTTT.

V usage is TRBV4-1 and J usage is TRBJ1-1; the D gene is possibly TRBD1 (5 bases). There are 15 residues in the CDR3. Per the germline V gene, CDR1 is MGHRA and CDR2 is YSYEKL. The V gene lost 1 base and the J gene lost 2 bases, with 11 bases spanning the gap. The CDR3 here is CASSQARGINTEAFF. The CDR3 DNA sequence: TGCGCCAGCAGCCAAGCTCGGGGGATCAACACTGAAGCTTTCTTT.

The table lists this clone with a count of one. The DNA for the CDR3 is TGTGCCAGCAGCCCGGCGGGAGGAAACACTGAAGCTTTCTTT. It specifies CASSPAGGNTEAFF. V is TRBV11-1 and J is TRBJ1-1; D is ambiguous. The ends were cut back, 5 bases at V and 2 bases at J, with 12 bases in the middle. The length of the CDR3 is 14 residues. Germline V CDR1 and CDR2: SGHAT, FQDESV (reference sequence).

The CDR3 here is CASGPDSVETQYF. The CDR3 nucleotides read TGTGCTAGTGGACCGGACAGTGTTGAGACCCAGTACTTC. The chain uses TRBV12-5 and TRBJ2-5; a possible D gene is TRBD1 (6 bases). From germline, CDR1 is LGHNT and CDR2 FRNRAP. V was cut by 6 bases and J by 5 bases, with 13 bases left in between. The CDR3 has 13 residues.

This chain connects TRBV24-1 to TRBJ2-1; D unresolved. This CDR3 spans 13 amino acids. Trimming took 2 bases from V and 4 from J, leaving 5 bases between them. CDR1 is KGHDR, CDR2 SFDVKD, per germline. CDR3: CATSDSGYNEQFF. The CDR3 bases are TGTGCCACCAGTGATTCAGGATACAATGAGCAGTTCTTC.

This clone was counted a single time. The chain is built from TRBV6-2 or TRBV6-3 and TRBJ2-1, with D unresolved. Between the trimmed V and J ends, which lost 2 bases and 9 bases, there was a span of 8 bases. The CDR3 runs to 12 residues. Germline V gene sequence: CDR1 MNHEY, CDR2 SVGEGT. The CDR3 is CASSYGATEQFF. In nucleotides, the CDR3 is TGTGCCAGCAGTTACGGAGCAACTGAGCAGTTCTTC.

The chain's CDR3 is CASSQVDRVDYGYTF. CDR3 in DNA: TGTGCCAGCAGCCAAGTCGACAGGGTAGACTATGGCTACACCTTC. J is TRBJ1-2 and V is TRBV4-2; 7 bases align to TRBD1. CDR1 and CDR2 (germline): LGHNA, YNFKEQ. Trimming cost V 1 base and J 3 bases; bases outside gene matches: 5. The CDR3 consists of 15 residues.

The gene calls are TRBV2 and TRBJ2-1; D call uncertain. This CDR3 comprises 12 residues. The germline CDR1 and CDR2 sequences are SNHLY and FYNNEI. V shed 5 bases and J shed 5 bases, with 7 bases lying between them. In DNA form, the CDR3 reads TGTGCCAGCAGTAGATGGAACAATGAGCAGTTCTTC. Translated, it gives CASSRWNNEQFF.

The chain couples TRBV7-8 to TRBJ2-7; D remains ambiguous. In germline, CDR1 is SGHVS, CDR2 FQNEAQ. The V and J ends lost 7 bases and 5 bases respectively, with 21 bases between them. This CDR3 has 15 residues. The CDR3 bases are TGTGCCAGCACGGTCGGACCTAGGAAGAACGACGAGCAGTACTTC. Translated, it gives CASTVGPRKNDEQYF.

CDR3 loop: CASSFRQGSRHGYTF. Written as DNA, the CDR3 is TGTGCCAGCAGCTTTCGACAGGGGAGTAGGCATGGCTACACCTTC. This rearrangement joins TRBV7-3 to TRBJ1-2; 8 nucleotides line up with TRBD1. Germline V gene data show CDR1 as SGHTA and CDR2 as FQGTGA. The ends lost 3 bases at V and 6 bases at J; junction bases unmatched: 9. The CDR3 spans 15 residues.

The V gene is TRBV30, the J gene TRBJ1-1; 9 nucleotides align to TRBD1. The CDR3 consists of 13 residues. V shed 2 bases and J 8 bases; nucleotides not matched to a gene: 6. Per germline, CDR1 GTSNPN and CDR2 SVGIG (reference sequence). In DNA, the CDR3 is TGTGCCTGGAGTACCGGGACAGGGAGCGAAGCTTTCTTT. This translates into CAWSTGTGSEAFF.

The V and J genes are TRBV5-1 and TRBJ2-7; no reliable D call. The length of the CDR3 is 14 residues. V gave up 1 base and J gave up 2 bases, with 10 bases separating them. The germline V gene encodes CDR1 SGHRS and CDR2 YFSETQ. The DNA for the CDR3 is TGCGCCAGCAGCTTGAGTCCAGGAACCTACGAGCAGTACTTC. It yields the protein CASSLSPGTYEQYF.

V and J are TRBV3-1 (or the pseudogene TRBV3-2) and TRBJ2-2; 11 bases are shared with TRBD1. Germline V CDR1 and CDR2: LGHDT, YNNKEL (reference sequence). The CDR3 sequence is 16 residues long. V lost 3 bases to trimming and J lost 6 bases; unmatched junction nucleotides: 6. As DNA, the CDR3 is TGTGCCAGCAGCCACCGGGACAGGGGGAGCGCCGGGGAGCTGTTTTTT. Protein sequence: CASSHRDRGSAGELFF.

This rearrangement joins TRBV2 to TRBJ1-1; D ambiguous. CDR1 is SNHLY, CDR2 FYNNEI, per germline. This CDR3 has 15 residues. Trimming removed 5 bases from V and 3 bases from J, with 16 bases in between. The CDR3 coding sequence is TGTGCCAGCAGTCCGCCGCGTGAGGGTGACACTGAAGCTTTCTTT. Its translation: CASSPPREGDTEAFF. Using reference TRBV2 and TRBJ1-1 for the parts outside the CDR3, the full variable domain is EPEVTQTPSHQVTQMGQEVILRCVPISNHLYFYWYRQILGQKVEFLVSFYNNEISEKSEIFDDQFSVERPDGSNFTLKIRSTKLEDSAMYFCASSPPREGDTEAFFGQGTRLTVV.

The CDR3 loop reads CASSRVLVGYTF. The DNA for the CDR3 is TGTGCCAGCAGCAGGGTACTTGTCGGCTACACCTTC. The V gene is TRBV9, the J gene TRBJ1-2; D remains ambiguous. Germline V gene data show CDR1 as SGDLS and CDR2 as YYNGEE. V was cut by 4 bases and J by 8 bases, with 12 bases left in between. The length of the CDR3 is 12 residues. The full variable domain, in which reference TRBV9 and TRBJ1-2 provide the parts outside the CDR3, is DSGVTQTPKHLITATGQRVTLRCSPRSGDLSVYWYQQSLDQGLQFLIQYYNGEERAKGNILERFSAQQFPDLHSELNLSSLELGDSALYFCASSRVLVGYTFGSGTRLTVV.

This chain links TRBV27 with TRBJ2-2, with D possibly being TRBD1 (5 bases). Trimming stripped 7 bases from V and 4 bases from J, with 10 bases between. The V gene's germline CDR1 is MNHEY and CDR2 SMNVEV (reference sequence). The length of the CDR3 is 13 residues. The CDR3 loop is CASKQGGTGELFF. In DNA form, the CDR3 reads TGTGCCAGCAAGCAGGGCGGCACCGGGGAGCTGTTTTTT.

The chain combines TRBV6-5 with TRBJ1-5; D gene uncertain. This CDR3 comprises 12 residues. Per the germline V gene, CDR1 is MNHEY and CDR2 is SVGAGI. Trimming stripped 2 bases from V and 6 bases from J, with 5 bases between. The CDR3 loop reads CASSYIGQPQHF. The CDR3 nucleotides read TGTGCCAGCAGTTACATAGGTCAGCCCCAGCATTTT.

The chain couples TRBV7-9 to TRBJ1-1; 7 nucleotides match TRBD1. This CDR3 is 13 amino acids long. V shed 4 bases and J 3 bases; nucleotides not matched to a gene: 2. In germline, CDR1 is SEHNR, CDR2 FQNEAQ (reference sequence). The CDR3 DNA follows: TGTGCCAGCAGCTACACAGGGGACACTGAAGCTTTCTTT. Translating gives CASSYTGDTEAFF.

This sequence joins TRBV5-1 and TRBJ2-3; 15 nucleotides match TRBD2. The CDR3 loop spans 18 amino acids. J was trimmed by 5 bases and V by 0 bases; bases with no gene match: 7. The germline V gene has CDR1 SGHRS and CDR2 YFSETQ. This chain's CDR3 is CASSLVGTSGGTKDTQYF. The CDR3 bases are TGCGCCAGCAGCTTGGTTGGGACTAGCGGGGGGACAAAAGATACGCAGTATTTT.

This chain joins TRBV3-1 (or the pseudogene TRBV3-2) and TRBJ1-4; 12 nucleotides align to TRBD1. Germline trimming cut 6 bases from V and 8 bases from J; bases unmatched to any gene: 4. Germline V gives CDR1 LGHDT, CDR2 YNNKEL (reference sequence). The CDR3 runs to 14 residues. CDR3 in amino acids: CASSGTGGQEKLFF. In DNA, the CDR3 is TGTGCCAGCAGTGGGACAGGGGGCCAGGAAAAACTGTTTTTT.